The entry that follows covers one TCR beta chain sequence. Its target is not known. The data originate from a study of cytotoxic CD8 clonotypes in ibrutinib-treated CLL. The overall study: IGHV unmutated roughly 18; relapsed/refractory around twelve; treatment-naive roughly 15. Study results and caveats: Baseline clonality exceeded age-matched healthy donors and tracked circulating CD8+ T-cell counts. Sample timing was unmatched between remission and later-progressing patients; lymph nodes unstudied. Clonality rose at ibrutinib response, held steady in sustained remission, and fell toward baseline at progression.

This CDR3 has 14 residues. Germline CDR1 and CDR2: SGHNT and YYREEE (reference sequence). Trimming removed 3 bases at V and 6 bases at J, with 13 bases between. Using immunoSEQ multiplex PCR, the repertoire was profiled, and TCRdb retains in-frame clones only, with some absent. The sample contains some 50,000 clones, 57% of which appear only once. This clonotype originated in a human donor with chronic lymphocytic leukemia. V usage is TRBV5-4 and J usage is TRBJ2-1; D is possibly TRBD2 (7 bases). Source: PBMCs, taken after 24 months of ibrutinib treatment. The CDR3 is CASSSGGQGNEQFF. CDR3 bases: TGTGCCAGCAGCTCCGGGGGGCAGGGCAATGAGCAGTTCTTC.